This T cell receptor (beta chain) originates from a study of T cell changes during pregnancy in multiple sclerosis. Using immunoSEQ multiplex PCR, the repertoire was profiled, and TCRdb retains in-frame clones only, with some absent. The sample holds some 30,000 clones, roughly 89% seen once. This clone was counted once. The CDR3 spans 15 residues. Germline assignment: CDR1 MNHNS and CDR2 SASEGT. V gave up 6 bases and J gave up 3 bases; unmatched junction bases: 11. The TCR comes from a female donor in good health, enrolled as a control in a pregnancy study. Material: CD4+ T cells from peripheral blood mononuclear cells, obtained in the third trimester of pregnancy. The genes are TRBV6-1 and TRBJ2-7; 7 bases fit TRBD1. The CDR3 DNA is TGTGCCAGCAGGGATAGGGGACAGACGAACTACGAGCAGTACTTC. This gives the protein CASRDRGQTNYEQYF.